The rows below give T cell receptor beta chains drawn from one sample of a study of neurological immune-mediated disorders. A single record per CDR3 protein comes from TCRdb applying MiXCR to the 5' RACE reads. The table includes some 60,000 distinct CDR3 sequences, more than 8% detected once. The sample consisted of PBMCs. Every receptor here comes from a man aged 25 to 40 in good health. The CDR3 runs from the conserved cysteine through the conserved F or W. A D gene is named only where the DNA matches it firmly. Clone size is shown for a subset of rows, as once, few, many or a class of expanded clone.

V gene,D gene,J gene,clone size,CDR3 protein,CDR3 DNA
TRBV27,TRBD2,TRBJ2-7,many,CASRPGGLGTYEQYF,TGTGCCAGCAGACCGGGCGGACTAGGAACCTACGAGCAGTACTTC
TRBV24-1,NA,TRBJ2-5,many,CATSDFETQYF,TGTGCCACCAGTGATTTTGAGACCCAGTACTTC
TRBV29-1,NA,TRBJ2-1,many,CSVPGLSSSYNEQFF,TGCAGCGTCCCCGGACTCTCGAGCTCCTACAATGAGCAGTTCTTC
TRBV20-1,TRBD2,TRBJ2-3,NA,CSASRSGGWDPDTQYF,TGCAGTGCTAGTCGGAGCGGGGGGTGGGATCCAGATACGCAGTATTTT
TRBV12-5,NA,TRBJ2-1,few,CASGRYLGGALPSSYNEQFF,TGTGCTAGTGGGAGGTACTTAGGGGGGGCCCTGCCGAGCTCCTACAATGAGCAGTTCTTC
TRBV7-2,TRBD2,TRBJ2-1,many,CASSLGAGGLNEQFF,TGTGCCAGCAGCTTAGGAGCGGGAGGGCTTAATGAGCAGTTCTTC
TRBV12-3/TRBV12-4,NA,TRBJ2-7,few,CASSLGREQYF,TGTGCCAGCAGTTTAGGACGTGAGCAGTACTTC
TRBV20-1,NA,TRBJ1-5,many,CSASTGPNQPQHF,TGCAGTGCTAGCACAGGACCTAATCAGCCCCAGCATTTT
TRBV5-1,NA,TRBJ2-7,many,CASSLSADYEQYF,TGCGCCAGCAGCTTGTCGGCTGACTACGAGCAGTACTTC
TRBV5-6,TRBD2,TRBJ2-7,many,CASSLRLAGLYEQYF,TGTGCCAGCAGCTTGAGGCTAGCGGGCCTCTACGAGCAGTACTTC
TRBV5-1,TRBD2,TRBJ2-1,few,CASSLVGSGRAGEDEQFF,TGCGCCAGCAGCTTGGTTGGTAGCGGGAGGGCCGGGGAGGATGAGCAGTTCTTC
TRBV18,NA,TRBJ2-3,many,CASSPHPGSADTQYF,TGTGCCAGCTCCCCCCACCCGGGATCTGCAGATACGCAGTATTTT
TRBV20-1,NA,TRBJ2-1,many,CSARVSERPDNEQFF,TGCAGTGCTAGAGTTTCCGAGCGCCCCGACAATGAGCAGTTCTTC
TRBV29-1,TRBD1,TRBJ2-5,many,CSLDATGRETQYF,TGCAGCCTAGACGCGACAGGGAGAGAGACCCAGTACTTC
TRBV4-2,NA,TRBJ2-2,many,CASSSRTENTGELFF,TGTGCCAGCAGCTCGCGGACCGAGAACACCGGGGAGCTGTTTTTT
TRBV21-1,NA,TRBJ2-1,many,CASSAKEAFTRSNEQFF,TGTGCCAGCAGCGCTAAAGAAGCCTTTACTAGGAGCAATGAGCAGTTCTTC
TRBV20-1,NA,TRBJ1-2,many,CSEADLGAHGCTF,TGCAGTGAAGCTGACCTAGGGGCGCATGGCTGCACCTTC
TRBV20-1,NA,TRBJ2-5,many,CSAREPNNRVQETQYF,TGCAGTGCTAGAGAGCCCAACAACAGGGTCCAAGAGACCCAGTACTTC
TRBV24-1,TRBD1,TRBJ1-5,many,CATSDWDSSGNQPQHF,TGTGCCACCAGTGACTGGGACAGTTCGGGCAATCAGCCCCAGCATTTT
TRBV27,NA,TRBJ2-7,many,CASRASGSNEQYF,TGTGCCAGCAGAGCCTCAGGGTCAAACGAGCAGTACTTC
TRBV14,NA,TRBJ2-5,many,CASSQENRHIETQYF,TGTGCCAGCAGCCAAGAGAACAGGCATATTGAGACCCAGTACTTC
TRBV4-2,NA,TRBJ2-1,NA,CASSPPEYTSAPKRDNEQFF,TGTGCCAGCAGCCCCCCAGAGTACACTAGTGCGCCCAAGAGGGACAATGAGCAGTTCTTC
TRBV5-1,NA,TRBJ1-2,many,CASSLGGGPSYGYTF,TGCGCCAGCAGCTTGGGGGGGGGCCCCTCCTATGGCTACACCTTC
TRBV20-1,TRBD1,TRBJ1-1,many,CSARTGGTEAFF,TGCAGTGCTAGAACAGGGGGCACTGAAGCTTTCTTT
TRBV5-1,NA,TRBJ1-2,many,CASSLAGGGGSGYTF,TGCGCCAGCAGCTTGGCCGGTGGGGGGGGCTCTGGCTACACCTTC
TRBV7-9,NA,TRBJ1-1,many,CASSSMTVNTEAFF,TGTGCCAGCAGCTCCATGACAGTGAACACTGAAGCTTTCTTT
TRBV20-1,TRBD1,TRBJ2-3,many,CSARWDRVTDTQYF,TGCAGTGCCCGCTGGGACAGGGTGACAGATACGCAGTATTTT
TRBV2,NA,TRBJ1-1,few,CASSRAGGNTEAFF,TGTGCCAGCAGTAGGGCAGGTGGGAACACTGAAGCTTTCTTT
TRBV28,TRBD1,TRBJ2-5,many,CASIRDSRETQYF,TGTGCCAGCATCCGGGACAGTAGGGAGACCCAGTACTTC
TRBV6-6,NA,TRBJ2-1,many,CASGASSYNEQFF,TGTGCCTCCGGGGCTTCCTCCTACAATGAGCAGTTCTTC
TRBV5-5,NA,TRBJ1-1,many,CASSLINRALNTEAFF,TGTGCCAGCAGCTTGATAAACAGGGCTTTGAACACTGAAGCTTTCTTT
TRBV5-1,NA,TRBJ2-3,many,CASSESPADTQYF,TGCGCCAGCAGCGAGAGTCCGGCAGATACGCAGTATTTT
TRBV6-5,NA,TRBJ1-1,many,CASCSPAEAFF,TGTGCCAGCTGCTCACCGGCTGAAGCTTTCTTT
TRBV28,NA,TRBJ2-3,NA,CAGSPGAVATDTQYF,TGTGCCGGTAGTCCAGGGGCGGTGGCGACAGATACGCAGTATTTT
TRBV19,NA,TRBJ1-4,NA,CASSQDRDANEKLFF,TGTGCCAGTAGCCAAGACCGGGACGCTAATGAAAAACTGTTTTTT
TRBV27,NA,TRBJ2-7,few,CASSPIPRRYEQYF,TGTGCCAGCAGTCCGATACCTAGGAGGTACGAGCAGTACTTC
TRBV20-1,NA,TRBJ2-7,many,CSALRSSAYEQYF,TGCAGTGCTCTAAGATCCTCGGCCTACGAGCAGTACTTC
TRBV7-8,NA,TRBJ2-3,many,CASSLGQGGIMQYF,TGTGCCAGCAGCTTAGGGCAGGGCGGGATAATGCAGTATTTT
TRBV2,NA,TRBJ2-7,many,CASEGPVGEQYF,TGTGCCAGCGAGGGCCCGGTGGGGGAGCAGTACTTC
TRBV15,NA,TRBJ1-4,many,CATSRDQGKLFF,TGTGCCACCAGCAGAGATCAAGGAAAACTGTTTTTT
TRBV5-1,TRBD1,TRBJ1-4,many,CASSLKTGGEEKLFF,TGCGCCAGCAGCCTGAAGACAGGGGGTGAAGAAAAACTGTTTTTT
TRBV9,NA,TRBJ1-1,many,CASSQEGYGTEAFF,TGTGCCAGCAGCCAAGAAGGGTATGGCACTGAAGCTTTCTTT
TRBV5-1,NA,TRBJ2-5,many,CASSLGVPDANQETQYF,TGCGCCAGCAGCTTGGGAGTCCCGGACGCGAACCAAGAGACCCAGTACTTC
TRBV19,TRBD1,TRBJ1-1,few,CASSHQGVNTEAFF,TGTGCCAGTAGTCACCAGGGGGTGAACACTGAAGCTTTCTTT
TRBV12-3/TRBV12-4,NA,TRBJ1-2,few,CASSSQNYGYTF,TGTGCCAGCAGCTCACAAAACTATGGCTACACCTTC
TRBV10-3,TRBD2,TRBJ2-5,many,CAISEPVLAGRTSQYF,TGTGCCATCAGTGAGCCCGTCCTAGCGGGGCGTACGTCCCAGTACTTC
TRBV29-1,NA,TRBJ2-7,many,CSVSIGLERTTYEQYF,TGCAGCGTATCTATTGGGCTAGAGCGGACCACCTACGAGCAGTACTTC
TRBV3-1,NA,TRBJ1-6,many,CASKRGNSPLHF,TGTGCCAGCAAAAGGGGTAATTCACCCCTCCACTTT